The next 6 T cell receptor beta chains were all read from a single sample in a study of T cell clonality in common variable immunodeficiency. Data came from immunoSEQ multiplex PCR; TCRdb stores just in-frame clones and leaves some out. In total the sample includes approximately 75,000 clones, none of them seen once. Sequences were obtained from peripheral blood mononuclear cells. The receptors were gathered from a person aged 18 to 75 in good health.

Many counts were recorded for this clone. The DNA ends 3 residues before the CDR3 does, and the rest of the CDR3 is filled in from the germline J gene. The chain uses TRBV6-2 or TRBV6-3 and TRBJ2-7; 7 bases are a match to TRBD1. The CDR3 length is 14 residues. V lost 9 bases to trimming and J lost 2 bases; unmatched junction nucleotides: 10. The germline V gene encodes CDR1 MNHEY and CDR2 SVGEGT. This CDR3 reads CASTPGTEPYEQYF. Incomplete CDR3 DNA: TGTGCCAGTACGCCCGGGACAGAGCCCTACGAG.

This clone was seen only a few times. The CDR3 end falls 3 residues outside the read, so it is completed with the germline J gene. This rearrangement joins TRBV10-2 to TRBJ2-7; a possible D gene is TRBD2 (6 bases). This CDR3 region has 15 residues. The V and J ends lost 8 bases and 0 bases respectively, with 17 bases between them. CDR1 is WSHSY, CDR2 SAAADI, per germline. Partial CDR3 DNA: TGCGCCAGCTCAAGCGACGGACTATACTCCTACGAG. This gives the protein CASSSDGLYSYE. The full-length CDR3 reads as CASSSDGLYSYEQYF.

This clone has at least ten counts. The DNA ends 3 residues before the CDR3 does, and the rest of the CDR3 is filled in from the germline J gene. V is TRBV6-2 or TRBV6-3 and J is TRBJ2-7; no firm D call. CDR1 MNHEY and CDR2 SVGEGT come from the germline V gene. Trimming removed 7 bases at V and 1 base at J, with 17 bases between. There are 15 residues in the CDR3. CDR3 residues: CASTRRGQKSYEQYF. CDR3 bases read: TGTGCCAGCACCCGTCGAGGCCAAAAGTCCTACGAG.

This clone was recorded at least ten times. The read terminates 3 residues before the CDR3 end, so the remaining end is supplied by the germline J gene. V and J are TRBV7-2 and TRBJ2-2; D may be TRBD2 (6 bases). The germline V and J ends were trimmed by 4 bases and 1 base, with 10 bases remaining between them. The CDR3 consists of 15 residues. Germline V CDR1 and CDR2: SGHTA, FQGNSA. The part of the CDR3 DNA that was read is TGTGCCAGCAGCTCCCTGGGGGGGAACACCGGGGAG. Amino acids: CASSSLGGNTGE. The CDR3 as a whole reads CASSSLGGNTGELFF. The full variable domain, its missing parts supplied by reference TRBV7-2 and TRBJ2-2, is GAGVSQSPSNKVTEKGKDVELRCDPISGHTALYWYRQSLGQGLEFLIYFQGNSAPDKSGLPSDRFSAERTGGSVSTLTIQRTQQEDSAVYLCASSSLGGNTGELFFGEGSRLTVL.

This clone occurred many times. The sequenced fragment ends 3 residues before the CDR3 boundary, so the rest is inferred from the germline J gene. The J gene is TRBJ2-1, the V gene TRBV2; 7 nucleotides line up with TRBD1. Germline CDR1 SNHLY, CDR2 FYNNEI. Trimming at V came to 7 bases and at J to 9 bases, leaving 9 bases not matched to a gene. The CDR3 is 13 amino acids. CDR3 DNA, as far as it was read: TGTGCCAGCACTCGGGACAGAGTACGTGAG. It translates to CASTRDRVRE. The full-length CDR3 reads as CASTRDRVREQFF.

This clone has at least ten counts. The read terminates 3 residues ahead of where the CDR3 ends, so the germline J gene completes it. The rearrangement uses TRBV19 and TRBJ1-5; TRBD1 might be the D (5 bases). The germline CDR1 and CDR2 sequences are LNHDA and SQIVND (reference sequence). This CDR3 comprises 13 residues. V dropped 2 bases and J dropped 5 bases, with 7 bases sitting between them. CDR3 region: CASSISGYQPQHF. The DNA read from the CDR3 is TGTGCCAGTAGTATATCAGGGTATCAGCCC.